This TCR beta chain appears in the sequencing data of a study of blood T cells in healthy people across ages. Study findings and constraints: The study could not conclusively compare naive and antigen-experienced cells, given its unsorted PBMCs.

Per the germline V gene, CDR1 is SQVTM and CDR2 is ANQGSEA. Trimming cost V 3 bases and J 1 base, with 8 bases left between them. The CDR3 runs 13 residues. Alongside a J-beta primer mix, a sample-barcoded 5' primer served in a second PCR lasting about 7 to 12 cycles. Researchers report that a template-switch adaptor with 12 random nucleotides tagged each cDNA molecule. Samples each returned at least 3 million CDR3-containing paired-end reads. Via MiXCR, TCRdb re-called the 5' RACE reads, giving one row per CDR3 protein. The sample shows around 1,500,000 distinct CDR3 sequences, 28% of them seen only once. This clonotype has a count of ten or more. Its antigen is as yet unknown. Per-sample yields of isolated PBMCs were at least 6 million.

The sequence came from a woman in her 30s in good health. The genes are TRBV29-1 and TRBJ2-3; D possibly matches TRBD1 or TRBD2 (5 bases each). Sequencing used blood. CDR3 sequence: CSVDEGRTDTQYF. DNA of the CDR3: TGCAGCGTTGATGAGGGGCGCACAGATACGCAGTATTTT.